Listed here is a single T cell receptor (beta chain). This clone was seen a single time. Which antigen it targets is not known. Per-nucleotide qualities are absent, and no much larger clonotype sits a single base away. This record comes from a study of shared clonotypes between healthy human individuals (dated by TCRdb to about 2020). About the study as a whole: Three men and two women, aged 18 to 49 years, made up the cohort. For each donor, three plates each were used for CD4 naive and CD4 memory, two plates were used for CD8 naive, and one plate was used for CD8 memory. The study deeply sequenced blood TCR repertoires of roughly five healthy adults to estimate repertoire size and the extent of clonotype sharing between individuals. To increase sequencing depth and limit assay-specific biases, different laboratories used diverse techniques to prepare libraries and sequence TCR repertoires. Between about 0.94 and 10 billion PBMCs per donor were obtained by leukapheresis.

Using the deep immunoSEQ assay, multiplex PCR amplified TCR CDR3 regions from genomic DNA. Extracted genomic DNA from each cell subset was distributed evenly across all wells of several immunoSEQ 96-well plates, and each plate was treated as a replicate. For sorted subsets, each replicate PCR was loaded with 200 ng genomic DNA, equivalent to about 33,000 T cell genomes. The purified libraries were quantified using a Qubit 3.0 fluorometer, sized with a Bioanalyzer 2100, and then quantified again using the KAPA Library Quantification kit. Every immunoSEQ 96-well plate was sequenced on a separate single-read 150-cycle Illumina NextSeq 550 flow cell. On the study's bioinformatics: The immunoSEQ output contained only junctional sequences without quality scores, so filtering could not match that applied to full-length reads. Sequences were annotated with PyIR, a Python wrapper for IgBLAST v1.9, using IMGT germline references to assign V/J genes and CDR3. Reads were filtered out if the reads had weak V/J assignments (E-value above 1e-6), no CDR3, stop codons, out-of-frame junctions, or ambiguous translated residues. V3J clonotypes were defined as sequences sharing an identical inferred V gene, J gene, and CDR3 amino acid sequence. The percentage overlap between two repertoires was calculated by dividing the number of shared unique clonotypes by the size of the smaller repertoire. Richness of each repertoire was evaluated using RTK rarefaction, the Chao1 estimator, and Recon v2.1 estimates of unobserved clonotypes. OLGA was used to compute generation probabilities for all TCRbeta clonotypes that the gDNA method yielded from a handful of donors. TCRdb stores this immuneACCESS table with in-frame sequences only. Part of the clones is absent; in the studies checked, under half of the shortfall reflects unresolved V genes, and no reason is known for the rest. Clone size and V and J calls were adopted from that table, with D and trimming inferred from the DNA. The sample includes approximately 2,300,000 clones, with 80% to 95% observed a single time. The leading ten clones occupy approximately 0.4% of the sample.

Overall results and qualifications from the work: Higher generation probabilities were observed for clonotypes shared by all four sorted-subset donors than for non-shared clonotypes. Pairwise subsampling indicated that sequencing depth was expected to affect the degree of clonotype sharing among donors. The small number of donors limited the genetic and exposure-history diversity represented. Even with the large sequencing depth, rarefaction of the sorted-subset datasets indicated that sequencing was incomplete. Estimated clonotype richness was generally larger for naive than for memory subsets. Approximately 5% of naive CD4, around 3.5% of naive CD8, approximately 2.2% of memory CD4, and 0.4% of memory CD8 clonotypes were shared across a handful of donors. Sampling was restricted to blood, and TCR repertoires in tissues likely differ from the TCR repertoires found in blood.

Healthy HIV-negative adults with no recently reported acute infections or vaccinations were included as donors. All donors were Caucasian adults living in Nashville, Tennessee, USA. CD4+ T cells were enriched through magnetic negative selection, after which naive cells were positively selected on CD45RA and the remaining negative fraction served as the memory subset. Blood was obtained by leukapheresis, after which PBMCs were separated by Ficoll-Histopaque density gradient centrifugation and cryopreserved in liquid nitrogen vapor phase. Analytical flow cytometry was used to check the purity and quantity of each magnetically sorted T cell population. Genomic DNA was isolated from each sorted fraction and quantified by UV absorbance on a Nanodrop 2000c. The clonotype comes from a man aged 18 to 30 in good health. Some clones in this sample may be carry-over from other donors' samples. Sequenced input: naive CD4+ T cells from PBMCs. The cell subset or site label on this specimen signifies: CD45RA+ positively selected.

The nucleotide sequence reads as follows: TGCGCCAGCAGCTTGTTACCGGACAGCTTCACAGATACGCAGTATTTT. This translates into CASSLLPDSFTDTQYF. The rearrangement joined TRBV5-1 to TRBJ2-3; TRBD1 is a possible D gene, resting on 6 matching bases. The germline V gene specifies SGHRS as CDR1 and YFSETQ as CDR2. Inclusive of the bounding cysteine and phenylalanine, the CDR3 is 16 residues long. Of the read, only the CDR3 DNA is kept; its 48 bases are in frame from base 1. V sheds 1 base and J sheds 2 bases, leaving 14 bases between their ends.